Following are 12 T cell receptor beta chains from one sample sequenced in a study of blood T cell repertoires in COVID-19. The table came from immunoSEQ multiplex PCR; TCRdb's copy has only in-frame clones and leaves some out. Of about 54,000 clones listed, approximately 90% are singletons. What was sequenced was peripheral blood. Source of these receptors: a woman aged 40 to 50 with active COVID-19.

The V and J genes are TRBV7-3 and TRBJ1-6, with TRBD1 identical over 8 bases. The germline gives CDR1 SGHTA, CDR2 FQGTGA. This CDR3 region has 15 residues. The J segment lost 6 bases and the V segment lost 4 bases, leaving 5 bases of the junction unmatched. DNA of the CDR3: TGTGCCAGCAGCTCCCAGGGGGCTAGTAATTCACCCCTCCACTTT. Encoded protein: CASSSQGASNSPLHF.

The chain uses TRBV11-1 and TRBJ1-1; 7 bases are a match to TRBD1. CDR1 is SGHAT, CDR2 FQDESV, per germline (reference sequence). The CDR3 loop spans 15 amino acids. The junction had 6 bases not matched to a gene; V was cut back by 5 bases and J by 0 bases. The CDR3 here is CASSPRDRMNTEAFF. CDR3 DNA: TGTGCCAGCAGCCCCCGGGACAGAATGAACACTGAAGCTTTCTTT. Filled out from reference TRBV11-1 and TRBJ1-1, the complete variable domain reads EAEVAQSPRYKITEKSQAVAFWCDPISGHATLYWYRQILGQGPELLVQFQDESVVDDSQLPKDRFSAERLKGVDSTLKIQPAELGDSAMYLCASSPRDRMNTEAFFGQGTRLTVV.

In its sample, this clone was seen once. CDR3 coding DNA: TGCGCCAGCAGCCAAAGCGGGGGTGGGAAACTGTTTTTT. Encoded protein: CASSQSGGGKLFF. The chain links TRBV5-1 to TRBJ1-4, with D perhaps TRBD1 (5 bases). Trimming took 4 bases from V and 11 from J, leaving 15 bases between them. Looked up from germline, CDR1 is SGHRS and CDR2 is YFSETQ. CDR3 length: 13 residues.

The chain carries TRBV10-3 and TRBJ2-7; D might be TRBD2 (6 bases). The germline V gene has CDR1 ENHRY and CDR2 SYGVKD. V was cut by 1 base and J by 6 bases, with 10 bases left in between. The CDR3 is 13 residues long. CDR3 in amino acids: CAISELEGTEQYF. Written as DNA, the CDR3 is TGTGCCATCAGTGAGTTGGAGGGAACCGAGCAGTACTTC.

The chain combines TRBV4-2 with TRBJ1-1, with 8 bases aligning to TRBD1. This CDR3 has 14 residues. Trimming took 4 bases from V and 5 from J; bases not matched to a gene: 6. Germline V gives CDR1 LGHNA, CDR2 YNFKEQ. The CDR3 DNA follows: TGTGCCAGCAGCCCGTCGGACAGGGCGACTGAAGCTTTCTTT. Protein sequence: CASSPSDRATEAFF.

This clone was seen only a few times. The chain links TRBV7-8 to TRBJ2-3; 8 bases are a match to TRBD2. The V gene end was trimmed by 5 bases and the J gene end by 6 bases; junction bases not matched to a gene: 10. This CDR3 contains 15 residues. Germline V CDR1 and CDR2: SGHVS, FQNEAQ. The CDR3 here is CASSIRGGRQDTQYF. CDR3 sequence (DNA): TGTGCCAGCAGCATCCGGGGGGGACGTCAGGATACGCAGTATTTT.

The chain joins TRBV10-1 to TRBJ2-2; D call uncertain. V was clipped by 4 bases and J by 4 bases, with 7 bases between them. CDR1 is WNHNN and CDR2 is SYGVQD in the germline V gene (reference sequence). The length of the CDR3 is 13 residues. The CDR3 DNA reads TGCGCCAGCAGTGGAAGACTCACCGGGGAGCTGTTTTTT. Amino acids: CASSGRLTGELFF.

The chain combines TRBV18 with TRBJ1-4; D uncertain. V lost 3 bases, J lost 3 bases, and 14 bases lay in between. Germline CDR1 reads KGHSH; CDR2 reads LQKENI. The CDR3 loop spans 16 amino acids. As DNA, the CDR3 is TGTGCCAGCTCACCTGAACCGGTCCGATCTAATGAAAAACTGTTTTTT. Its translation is CASSPEPVRSNEKLFF.

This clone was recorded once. Here the CDR3 reads CASSPKSGYSNEKLFF. The DNA of the CDR3 is TGTGCCAGTAGTCCTAAATCAGGGTACAGCAATGAAAAACTGTTTTTT. The chain links TRBV19 to TRBJ1-4, with D tentatively TRBD1 (5 bases). V lost 5 bases and J 5 bases, leaving 18 bases between the germline ends. CDR3 length equals 16 residues. The germline CDR1 and CDR2 sequences are LNHDA and SQIVND (reference sequence).

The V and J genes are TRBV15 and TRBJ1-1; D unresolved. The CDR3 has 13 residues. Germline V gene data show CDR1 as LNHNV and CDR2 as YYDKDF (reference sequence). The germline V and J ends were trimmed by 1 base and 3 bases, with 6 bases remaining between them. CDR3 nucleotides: TGTGCCACCAGCAGAGCCAGGTACACTGAAGCTTTCTTT. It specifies CATSRARYTEAFF.

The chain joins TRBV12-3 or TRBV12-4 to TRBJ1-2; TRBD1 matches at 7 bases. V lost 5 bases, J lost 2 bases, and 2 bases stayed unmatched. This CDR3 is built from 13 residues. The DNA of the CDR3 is TGTGCCAGCAGTCCGGGACAGAACTATGGCTACACCTTC. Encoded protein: CASSPGQNYGYTF.

The CDR3 region is CASSFAPEAQAFF. CDR3 DNA: TGTGCCAGCAGCTTTGCACCCGAGGCTCAAGCTTTCTTT. V is TRBV7-8 and J is TRBJ1-1, with no clear D. V shed 3 bases and J shed 9 bases, with 14 bases lying between them. The germline V gene encodes CDR1 SGHVS and CDR2 FQNEAQ. The CDR3 consists of 13 residues.